The 7 T cell receptor beta chains reported below all come from one sample, sequenced in a study of blood T cell repertoires in COVID-19. This table comes from immunoSEQ multiplex PCR, and its TCRdb copy is limited to in-frame clones, with some not included. The sample shows over 85,000 clones, 82% of them seen only once. Sequencing was performed on peripheral blood. Every receptor here comes from a woman aged 55-75 years with acute or convalescent COVID-19.

V and J are TRBV18 and TRBJ2-5; D unclear. The CDR3 runs to 10 residues. Germline CDR1 is KGHSH and CDR2 is LQKENI. V shed 6 bases and J shed 5 bases, with 4 bases lying between them. CDR3 sequence reads: CASSEETQYF. In DNA form, the CDR3 reads TGTGCCAGCTCCGAGGAGACCCAGTACTTC.

This sequence joins TRBV7-2 and TRBJ1-6, with D unresolved. The V end lost 4 bases, the J end lost 4 bases, and 11 bases lay between the germline ends. The CDR3 is 15 residues long. Germline loops: CDR1 SGHTA, CDR2 FQGNSA. CDR3 in DNA: TGTGCCAGCAGCTCGTCGACGGGATATAATTCACCCCTCCACTTT. It translates to CASSSSTGYNSPLHF.

This rearrangement joins TRBV2 to TRBJ1-6, with 7 bases fitting TRBD1. The germline CDR1 and CDR2 sequences are SNHLY and FYNNEI. Trimming cost V 0 bases and J 10 bases; bases outside gene matches: 6. The CDR3 is made up of 15 amino acids. The CDR3: CASSEAGTERSPLHF. Here the CDR3 DNA reads TGTGCCAGCAGTGAAGCCGGGACAGAAAGATCACCCCTCCACTTT.

This chain connects TRBV5-1 to TRBJ2-3; a weak D match, TRBD1 (5 bases). Germline-derived CDR1 and CDR2 are SGHRS and YFSETQ. This CDR3 contains 13 residues. The V end was cut by 4 bases, the J end by 5 bases, with 11 bases between. The CDR3, as DNA: TGCGCCAGCAGCAGGGGCTTCGGAGATACGCAGTATTTT. Its protein product is CASSRGFGDTQYF.

The chain uses TRBV7-9 and TRBJ2-7, with 7 bases fitting TRBD1. V trimming: 0 bases; J trimming: 5 bases; junction bases outside the gene matches: 1. The CDR3 consists of 13 residues. From germline, CDR1 is SEHNR and CDR2 FQNEAQ (reference sequence). CDR3 sequence: CASSLAGGDEQYF. CDR3 nucleotides: TGTGCCAGCAGCTTAGCAGGGGGCGACGAGCAGTACTTC.

The chain is built from TRBV2 and TRBJ2-3; D is ambiguous. This CDR3 is 15 amino acids long. V was clipped by 3 bases and J by 6 bases, with 16 bases between them. From germline, CDR1 is SNHLY and CDR2 FYNNEI. The CDR3: CASSESPDWSDTQYF. CDR3 in DNA: TGTGCCAGCAGTGAGTCCCCCGATTGGAGCGATACGCAGTATTTT.

The chain employs TRBV4-1 and TRBJ2-7; 10 bases match TRBD1. The germline gives CDR1 MGHRA, CDR2 YSYEKL. Trimming removed 5 bases from V and 3 bases from J; junction bases left unmatched: 4. This CDR3 is 14 amino acids long. CDR3 protein: CASSKGQGVYEQYF. The CDR3 nucleotides are TGCGCCAGCAGCAAAGGACAGGGGGTCTACGAGCAGTACTTC.